The rows below give T cell receptor beta chains drawn from one sample of a study of cytomegalovirus exposure and HLA in healthy donors. Here immunoSEQ multiplex PCR was the method, and the copy in TCRdb shows in-frame clones only, minus some. There are 82,000 or so clones in the sample; approximately 74% occur only once, and around 6.5% lies in the top ten. The sequencing sample was made of PBMCs. The receptor source for this set is a woman in her forties or fifties in good health and CMV-seropositive. Each CDR3 is given with its conserved first and last residue. D genes are given only for firm matches. Rows may omit the clone size; those that give it use once, few, many or a size class.

size	D	V	J	DNA	CDR3
-	TRBD1	TRBV11-2	TRBJ1-1	TGTGCCAGCAGCGACAGGGTCCACGGGAACACTGAAGCTTTCTTT	CASSDRVHGNTEAFF
once	-	TRBV6-1	TRBJ2-2	TGTGCCAGCAGTGATGGCTACACCGGGGAGCTGTTTTTT	CASSDGYTGELFF
-	-	TRBV5-1	TRBJ2-1	TGCGCCAGCAGCTTGGAACTACCTACCTACAATGAGCAGTTCTTC	CASSLELPTYNEQFF
-	-	TRBV6-4	TRBJ1-5	TGTGCCAGCAGCGCGACAGCGAATCAGCCCCAGCATTTT	CASSATANQPQHF
-	TRBD2	TRBV30	TRBJ2-7	TGTGCCTGGAGTGTATCCGGACTAGTTCGTCAGCAGTACTTC	CAWSVSGLVRQQYF
-	-	TRBV15	TRBJ2-7	TGTGCCACCGCCCGGTGGGGAGCCTACGAGCAGTACTTC	CATARWGAYEQYF
once	TRBD1	TRBV4-2	TRBJ1-1	TGTGCCAGCAGCAACAGACAGGGACCCACTGAAGCTTTCTTT	CASSNRQGPTEAFF
once	TRBD2	TRBV9	TRBJ2-1	TGTGCCAGCAGCGTCATAGCGGGAGGGCTCAATGAGCAGTTCTTC	CASSVIAGGLNEQFF
-	-	TRBV27	TRBJ2-5	TGTGCCAGCAGTTTGTCTAGCAGAGGAGAGACCCAGTACTTC	CASSLSSRGETQYF
-	-	TRBV7-8	TRBJ1-5	TGTGCCAGCAGCTTAACCGGACAGCATAGCAATCAGCCCCAGCATTTT	CASSLTGQHSNQPQHF
-	-	TRBV7-9	TRBJ1-5	TGTGCCAGCAGCTTGAGCGGGGGCGATCAGCCCCAGCATTTT	CASSLSGGDQPQHF
-	-	TRBV9	TRBJ2-6	TGTGCCAGCAGCGTCCCGTCCCCTGCTGGGGCCAACGTCCTGACTTTC	CASSVPSPAGANVLTF
-	TRBD1	TRBV28	TRBJ1-2	TGTGCCAACCACAGGGGTATAGCTAACTATGGCTACACCTTC	CANHRGIANYGYTF
-	TRBD2	TRBV4-2	TRBJ2-7	TGTGCCAGCAGCCAAGCAGGGACTAGCTCCTACGAGCAGTACTTC	CASSQAGTSSYEQYF
few	-	TRBV5-1	TRBJ2-1	TGCGCCAGCAGCTTCGGCGGCAACAATGAGCAGTTCTTC	CASSFGGNNEQFF
-	-	TRBV28	TRBJ1-1	TGTGCCAGCAGTCACCGAGGAGGAGGGGCTTTCTTT	CASSHRGGGAFF
few	-	TRBV6-5	TRBJ1-1	TGTGCCAGCATCAGCGGGGCGAACACTGAAGCTTTCTTT	CASISGANTEAFF
once	TRBD1	TRBV7-2	TRBJ2-3	TGTGCCAGCAGCCGCCGGGACAGGGTGCCCGATACGCAGTATTTT	CASSRRDRVPDTQYF
-	-	TRBV6-1	TRBJ1-1	TGTGCCAGCAGCCGACAGGATGAGAACACTGAAGCTTTCTTT	CASSRQDENTEAFF
-	-	TRBV6-5	TRBJ1-1	TGTGCCAGCGGTAGTGGCACTGAAGCTTTCTTT	CASGSGTEAFF
few	TRBD1	TRBV5-1	TRBJ1-5	TGCGCCAGCAGCCCGCAGGGGGCTGGTCAGCCCCAGCATTTT	CASSPQGAGQPQHF
-	-	TRBV29-1	TRBJ1-2	TGCAGCGTTGTCGGTCCTAACTATGGCTACACCTTC	CSVVGPNYGYTF
-	TRBD1	TRBV6-1	TRBJ2-6	TGTGCCAGCAGTGACCTGACAGGGTTTAGCTCTGGGGCCAACGTCCTGACTTTC	CASSDLTGFSSGANVLTF
-	-	TRBV27	TRBJ1-1	TGTGCCAGCAGTCGGACAGCTTACACTGAAGCTTTCTTT	CASSRTAYTEAFF
few	TRBD2	TRBV2	TRBJ2-7	TGTGCCAGCAGTGAACTAGCGGGGCAATACGAGCAGTACTTC	CASSELAGQYEQYF
few	-	TRBV29-1	TRBJ2-2	TGCAGCGTTGGCTTCGGGATTGTGAGCGGGGAGCTGTTTTTT	CSVGFGIVSGELFF
few	TRBD2	TRBV4-1	TRBJ2-5	TGCGCCAGCAGCCAAGAGGTAGCGGGAGTTGGAGAGACCCAGTACTTC	CASSQEVAGVGETQYF
-	TRBD1	TRBV2	TRBJ1-2	TGTGCCAGCCGGGCTGACAGGGGTAATGGCTACACCTTC	CASRADRGNGYTF
-	-	TRBV10-1	TRBJ2-2	TGCGCCAGCGGGGGGATAGGGAACACCGGGGAGCTGTTTTTT	CASGGIGNTGELFF
-	TRBD1	TRBV7-2	TRBJ1-2	TGTGCCCGCAGCTTGATCCAACAGGGGCACTATGGCTACACCTTC	CARSLIQQGHYGYTF
-	TRBD1	TRBV9	TRBJ2-2	TGTGCCAGCAGCCACAGGGGGGTTACCGGGGAGCTGTTTTTT	CASSHRGVTGELFF
-	-	TRBV6-5	TRBJ2-1	TGTGCCAGCAGTTACTCACTCGACTACAATGAGCAGTTCTTC	CASSYSLDYNEQFF
-	TRBD2	TRBV7-7	TRBJ2-5	TGTGCTAGCAGCTTAGAGCGGGAGGGCGCGGAGACCCAGTACTTC	CASSLEREGAETQYF
few	-	TRBV2	TRBJ2-1	TGTGCCAGCCTAGCTACCGCCCTCTCCTACAATGAGCAGTTCTTC	CASLATALSYNEQFF
once	-	TRBV4-1	TRBJ2-7	TGCGCCAGCAGCCAAGAGAACAGGCTCTCCTACGAGCAGTACTTC	CASSQENRLSYEQYF
-	-	TRBV28	TRBJ1-5	TGTGCCAGCAGTATAACCAACAGGAGGGCCTCAATCAAGCCCCAGCATTTT	CASSITNRRASIKPQHF
-	TRBD1	TRBV27	TRBJ2-7	TGTGCCAGCAGTTTAGACAGGGGGCCCTTCTACGAGCAGTACTTC	CASSLDRGPFYEQYF
-	-	TRBV4-2	TRBJ1-3	TGTGCCAGCAGCCAAGATGCAACGGCAGGAGGAAACACCATATATTTT	CASSQDATAGGNTIYF
-	TRBD2	TRBV15	TRBJ2-1	TGTGCCACCAGCCCAGGACTAGCGGGAGGGAATGAGCAGTTCTTC	CATSPGLAGGNEQFF
-	TRBD2	TRBV5-4	TRBJ2-7	TGTGCCAGCAGCTTGGGAGGGACTAGCGGGTCCTACGAGCAGTACTTC	CASSLGGTSGSYEQYF
-	TRBD1	TRBV4-1	TRBJ2-7	TGCGCCAGCAGTCTAGTGACGGGACAGGGGACCTACGAGCAGTACTTC	CASSLVTGQGTYEQYF
once	TRBD1	TRBV2	TRBJ1-2	TGTGCCAGCAGTTTCAGACAGGGAACGAACTATGGCTACACCTTC	CASSFRQGTNYGYTF
few	TRBD1	TRBV11-2	TRBJ2-1	TGTGCCAGCAGGCGGACAGGCGACAATGAGCAGTTCTTC	CASRRTGDNEQFF
-	-	TRBV10-1	TRBJ2-7	TGCGCCAGCAGCCTTAGCTCCTACGAGCAGTACTTC	CASSLSSYEQYF
-	TRBD2	TRBV18	TRBJ2-7	TGTGCCAGCTCACCACCGGGGCTAGCGGGGAGCTACGAGCAGTACTTC	CASSPPGLAGSYEQYF
-	TRBD2	TRBV25-1	TRBJ2-1	TGTGCCAGCGACCAGGGGACTAGCGGGACGTTATACAATGAGCAGTTCTTC	CASDQGTSGTLYNEQFF
-	TRBD2	TRBV11-2	TRBJ2-7	TGTGCCAGCAGCTTAGCATCCAGCGGGGGACCCTACGAGCAGTACTTC	CASSLASSGGPYEQYF
-	TRBD1	TRBV6-6	TRBJ1-5	TGTGCCAGCAGTAACAGGGGTGGCCAGCCCCAGCATTTT	CASSNRGGQPQHF
-	-	TRBV5-1	TRBJ2-7	TGCGCCAGCAGATCCGGGACAAACTCCTACGAGCAGTACTTC	CASRSGTNSYEQYF
-	-	TRBV6-1	TRBJ2-7	TGTGCCAGCACCGAGCATTCCGCTTACGAGCAGTACTTC	CASTEHSAYEQYF
few	-	TRBV5-8	TRBJ1-4	TGTGCCAGCAGCTTGGCAGGTCATCCTAATGAAAAACTGTTTTTT	CASSLAGHPNEKLFF
once	-	TRBV5-1	TRBJ1-3	TGCGCCAGCAGCGTTGGGCAGGGTCTCTCTGGAAACACCATATATTTT	CASSVGQGLSGNTIYF
-	TRBD2	TRBV9	TRBJ2-1	TGTGCCAGCAGCCTCGGACTAGCGGGATACGACAATGAGCAGTTCTTC	CASSLGLAGYDNEQFF
-	-	TRBV19	TRBJ2-1	TGTGCCACGGGTTACAATGAGCAGTTCTTC	CATGYNEQFF
-	-	TRBV5-6	TRBJ2-5	TGTGCCAGCAGCTTGGGAGGGCGGCCTCAAGAGACCCAGTACTTC	CASSLGGRPQETQYF
-	TRBD1	TRBV6-5	TRBJ2-2	TGTGCCAGCAGTTACTCTTTTGCAGGGGGAGCCGGGGAGCTGTTTTTT	CASSYSFAGGAGELFF
-	-	TRBV15	TRBJ2-7	TGTGCCACCAGCAGCTTAGGGGACTCCTACGAGCAGTACTTC	CATSSLGDSYEQYF
-	-	TRBV19	TRBJ2-2	TGTGCCAGTAGTCTACGCGGGGAGCTGTTTTTT	CASSLRGELFF